A selection of T cell receptor beta chains follows, all from one sample in a study of T cell responses to AZD1222 COVID-19 vaccine. Libraries were prepared by immunoSEQ multiplex PCR; TCRdb keeps only in-frame clonotypes and omits some of them. The sample shows 160,000 or so clones, 92% of them seen only once. The sample here was peripheral blood, taken on day 0 of MenACWY control vaccination. The receptors come from an adult in good health. Each CDR3 is given with its conserved first and last residue. A D gene is named only where the DNA matches it firmly. Clone sizes are given selectively: once, few, many, or a class where the clone is expanded.

j_call,d_call,v_call,clone_size,cdr3_aa,cdr3_nt
TRBJ2-5,TRBD2,TRBV7-2,.,CASSLIAGTGGTQYF,TGTGCCAGCAGCTTAATAGCGGGGACCGGCGGCACCCAGTACTTC
TRBJ1-2,.,TRBV30,.,CAWSLSGGYGYTF,TGTGCCTGGAGCTTATCTGGGGGCTATGGCTACACCTTC
TRBJ2-7,TRBD2,TRBV19,.,CASTPAGRESYEQYF,TGTGCCAGTACCCCAGCCGGGCGGGAGAGTTACGAGCAGTACTTC
TRBJ1-2,.,TRBV19,.,CASSTRGIGYGYTF,TGTGCCAGTAGTACCAGGGGAATCGGCTATGGCTACACCTTC
TRBJ1-1,.,TRBV9,.,CASSVASHLMSEAFF,TGTGCCAGCAGCGTAGCTAGTCACCTGATGTCTGAAGCTTTCTTT
TRBJ2-7,TRBD2,TRBV2,.,CASSDGGRGEQYF,TGTGCCAGCAGTGACGGCGGGAGGGGCGAGCAGTACTTC
TRBJ2-7,.,TRBV21-1,.,CASSKAKLTEGTCRVYEQYF,TGTGCCAGCAGCAAAGCAAAGCTAACGGAGGGCACGTGTAGGGTCTACGAGCAGTACTTC
TRBJ2-1,.,TRBV29-1,.,CSGMASARGNEQFF,TGCAGCGGTATGGCTAGCGCGAGGGGCAATGAGCAGTTCTTC
TRBJ1-4,.,TRBV6-5,.,CASSLEGATNEKLFF,TGTGCCAGCAGTTTAGAAGGAGCAACTAATGAAAAACTGTTTTTT
TRBJ1-1,.,TRBV13,.,CASSLIWANTEAFF,TGTGCCAGCAGCTTAATTTGGGCGAACACTGAAGCTTTCTTT
TRBJ2-3,TRBD2,TRBV27,.,CASSLQQGLAGADTQYF,TGTGCCAGCAGTTTACAACAAGGACTAGCGGGGGCAGATACGCAGTATTTT
TRBJ1-1,.,TRBV7-3,.,CASSLTGRDKAFF,TGTGCCAGCAGCTTAACAGGGCGGGACAAAGCTTTCTTT
TRBJ1-2,TRBD1,TRBV29-1,once,CSAQTGTDYGYTF,TGCAGCGCCCAGACAGGGACCGACTATGGCTACACCTTC
TRBJ1-5,.,TRBV28,.,CASMLSGSGQPQHF,TGTGCCAGCATGTTGTCTGGGTCGGGGCAGCCCCAGCATTTT
TRBJ2-7,.,TRBV11-1,.,CASSPASLLNEQYF,TGTGCCAGCAGTCCAGCTAGCCTCTTGAACGAGCAGTACTTC
TRBJ2-7,TRBD2,TRBV2,.,CASSALAGGFYEQYF,TGTGCCAGTAGCGCGTTGGCGGGAGGGTTCTACGAGCAGTACTTC
TRBJ1-1,.,TRBV18,.,CASSQGSTEAFF,TGTGCCAGCTCACAGGGTTCGACTGAAGCTTTCTTT
TRBJ2-7,.,TRBV19,.,CASSIWDGRGSYEQYF,TGTGCCAGTAGTATTTGGGACGGGCGGGGATCCTACGAGCAGTACTTC
TRBJ2-1,TRBD2,TRBV7-2,.,CASTRTSGYNEQFF,TGTGCCAGCACCAGGACTAGTGGATACAATGAGCAGTTCTTC
TRBJ1-5,.,TRBV15,.,CATSRGSNQPQHF,TGTGCCACCAGCAGAGGTAGCAATCAGCCCCAGCATTTT
TRBJ2-2,TRBD2,TRBV5-1,.,CASRGLAGGRTGELFF,TGCGCCAGCCGTGGACTAGCGGGAGGTAGGACCGGGGAGCTGTTTTTT
TRBJ2-5,TRBD1,TRBV19,few,CASSTGQGQETQYF,TGTGCCAGTAGTACAGGACAGGGCCAAGAGACCCAGTACTTC
TRBJ1-6,.,TRBV2,.,CASSPHGGVSSPLHF,TGTGCCAGCAGTCCCCACGGGGGGGTTAGCTCACCCCTCCACTTT
TRBJ2-7,.,TRBV7-6,.,CASSGSRQTYEQYF,TGTGCCAGCAGCGGTTCTCGACAAACCTACGAGCAGTACTTC
TRBJ2-1,.,TRBV6-5,.,CASSHRDGSYNEQFF,TGTGCCAGCAGTCACAGGGACGGCTCCTACAATGAGCAGTTCTTC
TRBJ2-3,TRBD2,TRBV7-2,.,CASSLGAGEGSDTQYF,TGTGCCAGCAGCTTAGGAGCGGGAGAGGGGTCAGATACGCAGTATTTT
TRBJ2-5,.,TRBV24-1,.,CATSGGGNQETQYF,TGTGCCACCAGTGGCGGCGGGAACCAAGAGACCCAGTACTTC
TRBJ2-7,TRBD1,TRBV29-1,.,CSVEGTRGSYEQYF,TGCAGCGTTGAAGGAACCAGGGGGTCGTACGAGCAGTACTTC
TRBJ2-3,.,TRBV4-2,.,CASSQGMRDNTDTQYF,TGTGCCAGCAGCCAAGGGATGAGGGATAACACAGATACGCAGTATTTT
TRBJ1-2,TRBD1,TRBV28,.,CASRGTGLNYGYTF,TGTGCCAGCAGGGGGACAGGACTAAACTATGGCTACACCTTC
TRBJ2-7,TRBD1,TRBV10-3,.,CAISEETGEIEQYF,TGTGCCATCAGTGAGGAAACAGGGGAAATCGAGCAGTACTTC
TRBJ2-7,.,TRBV5-6,.,CASSWDRGPYEQYF,TGTGCCAGCAGCTGGGATCGGGGCCCCTACGAGCAGTACTTC
TRBJ2-7,TRBD2,TRBV19,.,CASSPVAGVDEQYF,TGTGCCAGTAGCCCGGTAGCGGGAGTTGACGAGCAGTACTTC
TRBJ1-5,.,TRBV28,.,CASSPTRGGPQHF,TGTGCCAGCAGCCCGACCAGGGGAGGGCCCCAGCATTTT
TRBJ2-7,TRBD2,TRBV28,.,CAVPASGAGTRNEQYF,TGTGCCGTCCCAGCTAGCGGAGCGGGCACAAGGAACGAGCAGTACTTC
TRBJ1-3,TRBD1,TRBV13,.,CASSFRGGATGNTIYF,TGTGCCAGCAGCTTTAGAGGGGGCGCGACTGGAAACACCATATATTTT
TRBJ2-1,TRBD1,TRBV5-1,.,CASSSRGQGGNEQFF,TGCGCCAGCAGCTCCCGAGGACAGGGGGGGAATGAGCAGTTCTTC
TRBJ2-1,TRBD2,TRBV4-3,.,CASSQGLGSGRARPSEQFF,TGCGCCAGCAGCCAAGGGCTGGGTAGCGGGAGGGCCCGACCGAGTGAGCAGTTCTTC
TRBJ1-3,.,TRBV11-2,.,CASSPSLRVQGNTIYF,TGTGCCAGCAGCCCTTCCCTCAGGGTGCAAGGAAACACCATATATTTT
TRBJ2-3,.,TRBV10-3,once,CAISESRDLPDTQYF,TGTGCCATCAGTGAGTCGCGGGATCTTCCAGATACGCAGTATTTT
TRBJ1-5,.,TRBV4-2,.,CASSLGGDSNQPQHF,TGTGCCAGCAGCTTGGGGGGGGATAGCAATCAGCCCCAGCATTTT
TRBJ1-2,.,TRBV30,.,CAWSVIANYGYTF,TGTGCCTGGAGTGTGATAGCTAACTATGGCTACACCTTC
TRBJ1-6,TRBD1,TRBV3-1/TRBV3-2,once,CASSHGTGYNSPLHF,TGTGCCAGCAGCCACGGGACAGGCTATAATTCACCCCTCCACTTT
TRBJ1-6,TRBD1,TRBV7-6,.,CASSRTTDRGNSPLHF,TGTGCCAGCAGCCGAACCACCGACAGGGGGAATTCACCCCTCCACTTT
TRBJ1-3,.,TRBV5-1,.,CASSLGGGGSSGNTIYF,TGCGCCAGCAGCTTGGGCGGCGGGGGCAGCTCTGGAAACACCATATATTTT
TRBJ2-7,TRBD1,TRBV5-6,.,CASTGTGTYEQYF,TGTGCCAGTACCGGGACAGGGACGTACGAGCAGTACTTC
TRBJ1-1,.,TRBV5-1,.,CASSLDGMNTEAFF,TGCGCCAGCAGCTTGGACGGTATGAACACTGAAGCTTTCTTT
TRBJ1-5,TRBD1,TRBV3-1/TRBV3-2,.,CASSPGQGRNQPQHF,TGTGCCAGCAGCCCGGGACAGGGACGCAATCAGCCCCAGCATTTT
TRBJ1-1,.,TRBV28,few,CASRSISLRGGYTEAFF,TGTGCCAGCAGGTCCATTTCCCTCAGGGGTGGGTACACTGAAGCTTTCTTT
TRBJ2-2,.,TRBV28,.,CASSKSAGELFF,TGTGCCAGCAGTAAATCCGCCGGGGAGCTGTTTTTT